This T cell receptor beta chain was identified during a study of CD8 T cells in ankylosing spondylitis. Study-level points and caveats: Several of the motif variants were reported before in synovial fluid and blood from reactive arthritis. A TCR beta motif of roughly 8 highly homologous variants appeared characteristic of ankylosing spondylitis blood. With a CD8+ phenotype, disease-linked clones were relatively rare in peripheral blood. There was reportedly significant enrichment of clones that were disease-linked in matched ankylosing spondylitis synovial fluid.

5'-RACE, quantitative and with molecular barcodes, yielded the TCR beta libraries. TCRdb processed the 5' RACE reads anew with MiXCR; each CDR3 protein has one entry. Here the sample spans fewer than 550,000 distinct CDR3 sequences, roughly 5.3% being singletons. The CDR3 spans 12 residues. V was shortened by 6 bases and J by 3 bases, with 6 bases between the two germline ends. The germline gives CDR1 MNHEY, CDR2 SVGAGI. This clonotype was picked up many times. Its cognate antigen is unknown. This TCR was recovered from a male donor with ankylosing spondylitis. Source material: blood, either unsorted or a sorted T cell fraction (not recorded which). V and J are TRBV6-5 and TRBJ2-1, with D unresolved. The CDR3 coding sequence is TGTGCCAGCAGGGGTTTCTACAATGAGCAGTTCTTC. This codes for CASRGFYNEQFF.